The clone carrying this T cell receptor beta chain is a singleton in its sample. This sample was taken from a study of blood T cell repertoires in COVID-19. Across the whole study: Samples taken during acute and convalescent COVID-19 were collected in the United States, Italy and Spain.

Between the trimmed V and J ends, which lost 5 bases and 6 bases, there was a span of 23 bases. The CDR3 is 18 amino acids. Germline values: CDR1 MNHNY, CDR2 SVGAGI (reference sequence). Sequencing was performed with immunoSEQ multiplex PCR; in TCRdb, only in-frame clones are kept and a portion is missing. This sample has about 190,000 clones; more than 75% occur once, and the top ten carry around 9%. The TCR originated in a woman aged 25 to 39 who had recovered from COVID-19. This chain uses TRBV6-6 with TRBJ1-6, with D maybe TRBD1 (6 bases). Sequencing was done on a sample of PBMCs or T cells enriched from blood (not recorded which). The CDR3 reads CASSPEGFTLGGNSPLHF. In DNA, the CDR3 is TGTGCCAGCAGTCCGGAAGGCTTTACGCTAGGGGGTAATTCACCCCTCCACTTT.